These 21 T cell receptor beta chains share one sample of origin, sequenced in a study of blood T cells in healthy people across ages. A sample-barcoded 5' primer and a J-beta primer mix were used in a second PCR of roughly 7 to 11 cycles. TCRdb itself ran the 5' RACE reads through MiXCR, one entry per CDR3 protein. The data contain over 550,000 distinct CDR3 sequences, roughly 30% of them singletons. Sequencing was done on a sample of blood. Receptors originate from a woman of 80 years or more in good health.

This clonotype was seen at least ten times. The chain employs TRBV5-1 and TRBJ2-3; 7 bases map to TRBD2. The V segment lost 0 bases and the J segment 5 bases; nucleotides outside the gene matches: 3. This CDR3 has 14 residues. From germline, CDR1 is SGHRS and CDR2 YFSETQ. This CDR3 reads CASSLGGGKDTQYF. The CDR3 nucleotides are TGCGCCAGCAGCTTGGGCGGGGGAAAAGATACGCAGTATTTT. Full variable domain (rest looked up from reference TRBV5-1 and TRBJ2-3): KAGVTQTPRYLIKTRGQQVTLSCSPISGHRSVSWYQQTPGQGLQFLFEYFSETQRNKGNFPGRFSGRQFSNSRSEMNVSTLELGDSALYLCASSLGGGKDTQYFGPGTRLTVL.

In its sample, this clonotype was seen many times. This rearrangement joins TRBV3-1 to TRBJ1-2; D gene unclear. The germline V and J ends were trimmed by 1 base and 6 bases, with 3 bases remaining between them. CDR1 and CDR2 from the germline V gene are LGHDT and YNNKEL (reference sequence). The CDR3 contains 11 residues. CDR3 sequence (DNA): TGTGCCAGCAGCCAAGTCCATGGCTACACCTTC. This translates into CASSQVHGYTF.

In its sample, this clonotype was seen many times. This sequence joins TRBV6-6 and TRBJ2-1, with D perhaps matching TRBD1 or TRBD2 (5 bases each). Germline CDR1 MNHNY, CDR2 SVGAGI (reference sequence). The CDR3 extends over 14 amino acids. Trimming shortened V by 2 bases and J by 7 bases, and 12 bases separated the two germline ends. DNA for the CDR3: TGTGCCAGCAGTTACCGGGACCGGTGGAATGAGCAGTTCTTC. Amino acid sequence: CASSYRDRWNEQFF.

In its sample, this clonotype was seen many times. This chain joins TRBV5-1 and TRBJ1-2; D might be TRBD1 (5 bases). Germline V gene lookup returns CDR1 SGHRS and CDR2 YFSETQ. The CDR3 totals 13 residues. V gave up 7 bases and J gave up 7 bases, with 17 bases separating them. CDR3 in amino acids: CASGDPGRGGYTF. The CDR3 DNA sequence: TGCGCCAGCGGCGACCCCGGAAGGGGTGGCTACACCTTC.

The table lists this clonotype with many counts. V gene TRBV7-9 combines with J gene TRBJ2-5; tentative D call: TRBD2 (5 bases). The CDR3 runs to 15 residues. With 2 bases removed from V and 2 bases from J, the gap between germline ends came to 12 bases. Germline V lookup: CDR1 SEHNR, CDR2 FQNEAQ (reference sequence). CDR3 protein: CASSLLEGRQETQYF. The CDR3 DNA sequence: TGTGCCAGCAGCTTATTAGAGGGAAGACAAGAGACCCAGTACTTC.

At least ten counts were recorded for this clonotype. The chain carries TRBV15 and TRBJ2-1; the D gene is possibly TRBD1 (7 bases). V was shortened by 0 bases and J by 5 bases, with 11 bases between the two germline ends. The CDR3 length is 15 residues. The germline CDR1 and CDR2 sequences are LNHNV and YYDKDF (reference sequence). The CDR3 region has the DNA TGTGCCACCAGCAGAGACAGGGGGGCCAACAATGAGCAGTTCTTC. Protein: CATSRDRGANNEQFF.

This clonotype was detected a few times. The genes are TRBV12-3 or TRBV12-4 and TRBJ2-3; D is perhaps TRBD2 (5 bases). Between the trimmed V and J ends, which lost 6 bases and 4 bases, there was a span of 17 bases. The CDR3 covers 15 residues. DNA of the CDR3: TGTGCCAGCAGAAGTACCGGGGTGGTCGCAGATACGCAGTATTTT. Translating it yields CASRSTGVVADTQYF.

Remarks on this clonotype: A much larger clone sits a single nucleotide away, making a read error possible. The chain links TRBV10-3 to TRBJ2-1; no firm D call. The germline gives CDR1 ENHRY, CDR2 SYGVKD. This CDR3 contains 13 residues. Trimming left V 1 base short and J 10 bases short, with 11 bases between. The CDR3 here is CAISEFDGYEQFF. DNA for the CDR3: TGTGCCATCAGTGAGTTTGACGGCTACGAGCAGTTCTTC.

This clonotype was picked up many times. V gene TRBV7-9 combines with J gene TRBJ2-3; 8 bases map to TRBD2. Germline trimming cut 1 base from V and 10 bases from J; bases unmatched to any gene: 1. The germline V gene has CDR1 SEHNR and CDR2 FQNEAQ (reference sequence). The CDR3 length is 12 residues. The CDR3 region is CASSLELAAQYF. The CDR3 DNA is TGTGCCAGCAGCTTAGAACTAGCGGCGCAGTATTTT.

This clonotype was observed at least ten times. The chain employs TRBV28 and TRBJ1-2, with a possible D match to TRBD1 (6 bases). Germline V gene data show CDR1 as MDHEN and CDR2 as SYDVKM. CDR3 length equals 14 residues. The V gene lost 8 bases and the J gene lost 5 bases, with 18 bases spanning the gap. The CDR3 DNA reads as TGTGCCAGCTGGGCTCCGGGACACTCTTATGGCTACACCTTC. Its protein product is CASWAPGHSYGYTF.

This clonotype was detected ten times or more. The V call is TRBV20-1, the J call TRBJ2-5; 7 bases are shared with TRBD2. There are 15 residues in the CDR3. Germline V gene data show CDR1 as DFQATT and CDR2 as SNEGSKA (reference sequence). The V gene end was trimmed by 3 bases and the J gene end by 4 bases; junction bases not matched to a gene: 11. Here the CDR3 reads CSARSGVAGLETQYF. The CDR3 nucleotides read TGCAGTGCTAGGAGCGGGGTAGCGGGCCTAGAGACCCAGTACTTC.

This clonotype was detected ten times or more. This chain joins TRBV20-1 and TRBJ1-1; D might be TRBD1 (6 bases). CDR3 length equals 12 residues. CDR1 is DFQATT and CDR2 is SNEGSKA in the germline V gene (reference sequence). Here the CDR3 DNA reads TGCAGGGGTGATACAGGGTACACTGAAGCTTTCTTT. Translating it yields CRGDTGYTEAFF.

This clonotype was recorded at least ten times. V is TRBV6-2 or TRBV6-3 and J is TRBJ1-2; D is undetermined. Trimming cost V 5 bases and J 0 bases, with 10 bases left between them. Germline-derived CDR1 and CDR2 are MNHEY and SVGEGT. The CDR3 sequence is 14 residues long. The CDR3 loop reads CASSHGGTNYGYTF. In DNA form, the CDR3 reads TGTGCCAGCAGTCACGGAGGGACTAACTATGGCTACACCTTC.

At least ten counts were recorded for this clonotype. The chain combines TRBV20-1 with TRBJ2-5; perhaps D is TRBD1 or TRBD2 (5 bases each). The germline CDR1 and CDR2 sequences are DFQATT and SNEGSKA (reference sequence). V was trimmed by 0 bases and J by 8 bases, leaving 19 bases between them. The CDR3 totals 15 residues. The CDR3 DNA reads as TGCAGTGCTAGAGAAGGGACCTATAATATCGTAACCCAGTACTTC. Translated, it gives CSAREGTYNIVTQYF.

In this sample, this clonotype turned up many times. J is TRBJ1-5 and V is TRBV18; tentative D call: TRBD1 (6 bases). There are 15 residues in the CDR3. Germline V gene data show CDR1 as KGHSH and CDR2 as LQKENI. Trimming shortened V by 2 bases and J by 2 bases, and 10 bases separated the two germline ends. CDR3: CASSPEEGGNQPQHF. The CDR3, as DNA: TGTGCCAGCTCACCAGAAGAGGGGGGCAATCAGCCCCAGCATTTT.

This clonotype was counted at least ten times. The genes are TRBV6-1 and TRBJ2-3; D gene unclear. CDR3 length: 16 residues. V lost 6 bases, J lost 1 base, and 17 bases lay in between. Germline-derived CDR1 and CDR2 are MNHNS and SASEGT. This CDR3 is CASSASGGSRTDTQYF. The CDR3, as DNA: TGTGCCAGCAGCGCCTCAGGCGGTTCCCGCACAGATACGCAGTATTTT.

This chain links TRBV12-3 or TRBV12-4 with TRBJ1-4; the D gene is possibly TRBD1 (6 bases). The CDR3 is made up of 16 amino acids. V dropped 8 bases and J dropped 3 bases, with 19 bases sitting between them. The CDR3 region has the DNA TGTGCCAGCGGGGCAGGGGCCCGGGGAGCTAATGAAAAACTGTTTTTT. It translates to CASGAGARGANEKLFF.

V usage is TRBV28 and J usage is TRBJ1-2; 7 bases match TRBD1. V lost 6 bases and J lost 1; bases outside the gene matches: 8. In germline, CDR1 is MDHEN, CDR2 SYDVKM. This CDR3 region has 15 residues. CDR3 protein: CASSLVDRINYGYTF. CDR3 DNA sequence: TGTGCCAGCAGCTTAGTGGACAGGATTAACTATGGCTACACCTTC.

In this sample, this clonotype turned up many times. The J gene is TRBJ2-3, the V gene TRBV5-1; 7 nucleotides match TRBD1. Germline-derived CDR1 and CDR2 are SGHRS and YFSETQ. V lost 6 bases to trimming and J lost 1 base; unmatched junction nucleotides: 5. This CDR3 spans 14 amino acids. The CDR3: CASTTGDGTDTQYF. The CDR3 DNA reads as TGCGCCAGCACCACAGGGGATGGCACAGATACGCAGTATTTT.

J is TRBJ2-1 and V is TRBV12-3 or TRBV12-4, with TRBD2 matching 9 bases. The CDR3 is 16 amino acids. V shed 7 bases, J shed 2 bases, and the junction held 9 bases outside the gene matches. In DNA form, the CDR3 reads TGTGCCAGCACCCTAGCGGGGCGGCCTACCTACAATGAGCAGTTCTTC. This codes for CASTLAGRPTYNEQFF.

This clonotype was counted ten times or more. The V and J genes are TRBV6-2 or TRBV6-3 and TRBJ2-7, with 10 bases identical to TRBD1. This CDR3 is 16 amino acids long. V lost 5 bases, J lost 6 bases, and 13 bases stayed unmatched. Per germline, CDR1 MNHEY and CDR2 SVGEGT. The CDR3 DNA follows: TGTGCCAGCAGTCCAACCCCTCCGGGACAGGGGTCCGAGCAGTACTTC. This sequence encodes CASSPTPPGQGSEQYF.